This is a list of T cell receptor beta chains from one sample in a study of T cells in Graves' hyperthyroidism and ophthalmopathy. MiXCR, run by TCRdb on the multiplex PCR reads, gives a single entry per CDR3 protein. Among around 440,000 distinct CDR3 sequences listed, around 16% were seen once. Sequenced input: blood. Receptors were obtained from a woman aged 18-29 years with Graves' hyperthyroidism. Each CDR3 is given with its conserved first and last residue. Each record gives: J gene, clone size, V gene, D gene, CDR3 protein, CDR3 DNA. A D gene is named only where the DNA matches it firmly. A row's size may be missing; if present it is once, few, many or a size class.

>TRBJ2-5|many|TRBV2|NA
CASSARVQETQYF
TGTGCCAGCAGTGCTAGGGTTCAAGAGACCCAGTACTTC
>TRBJ2-3|many|TRBV27|TRBD2
CASSHGLAGLDTQYF
TGTGCCAGCAGTCACGGGCTAGCGGGTCTAGATACGCAGTATTTT
>TRBJ2-1|many|TRBV29-1|NA
CSVERGRGFDYNEQFF
TGCAGCGTTGAACGGGGCAGGGGATTTGACTACAATGAGCAGTTCTTC
>TRBJ1-4|many|TRBV6-1|NA
CASRNGGANEKLFF
TGTGCCAGCAGAAACGGGGGAGCTAATGAAAAACTGTTTTTT
>TRBJ2-3|many|TRBV11-2|NA
CASSGRSGAKDTQYF
TGTGCCAGCAGCGGTAGGTCGGGAGCCAAAGATACGCAGTATTTT
>TRBJ2-1|many|TRBV12-3/TRBV12-4|NA
CASSFVATLQFF
TGTGCCAGCAGTTTTGTCGCGACCCTACAGTTCTTC
>TRBJ2-1|many|TRBV7-8|NA
CASSLARSRLVNEQFF
TGTGCCAGCAGCTTAGCCAGGTCTAGGTTAGTCAATGAGCAGTTCTTC
>TRBJ2-5|few|TRBV5-1|NA
CASRSSQETQYF
TGCGCCAGCAGGTCCAGCCAAGAGACCCAGTACTTC
>TRBJ1-2|many|TRBV7-8|NA
CASSLAGLNNYGYTF
TGTGCCAGCAGCTTAGCTGGCCTTAACAACTATGGCTACACCTTC
>TRBJ2-3|NA|TRBV12-3/TRBV12-4|TRBD2
CASSLGLAGVGDTQYF
TGTGCCAGCAGTTTGGGGCTAGCGGGAGTGGGAGATACGCAGTATTTT
>TRBJ1-4|few|TRBV18|TRBD1
CASSSRQGAANEKLFF
TGTGCCAGCTCATCCCGACAGGGGGCTGCTAATGAAAAACTGTTTTTT
>TRBJ2-7|NA|TRBV15|TRBD1
CATSRGTGTGAYEQYF
TGTGCCACCAGCAGGGGAACCGGGACAGGAGCCTACGAGCAGTACTTC
>TRBJ2-1|many|TRBV20-1|NA
CSARGVEGGYNEQFF
TGCAGTGCTCGCGGGGTCGAGGGCGGATACAATGAGCAGTTCTTC
>TRBJ2-5|many|TRBV14|NA
CASSQDDGGPRETQYF
TGTGCCAGCAGCCAAGATGACGGGGGGCCAAGGGAGACCCAGTACTTC
>TRBJ2-7|many|TRBV15|NA
CATSREGRSAYEQYF
TGTGCCACCAGCAGGGAGGGACGGTCAGCCTACGAGCAGTACTTC
>TRBJ1-5|many|TRBV20-1|NA
CSATSDSSNQPQHF
TGCAGTGCTACATCGGACAGTAGCAATCAGCCCCAGCATTTT
>TRBJ2-1|few|TRBV6-1|TRBD2
CASSPGGRRHNEQFF
TGTGCCAGCAGTCCGGGGGGGAGGAGACACAATGAGCAGTTCTTC
>TRBJ1-2|many|TRBV20-1|NA
CSARVSRGDYGYTF
TGCAGTGCTAGAGTATCCAGGGGCGACTATGGCTACACCTTC
>TRBJ1-1|NA|TRBV14|TRBD1
CASSLRTGTGTEAFF
TGTGCCAGCAGCCTACGGACAGGGACAGGCACTGAAGCTTTCTTT